This T cell receptor (beta chain) was documented in a study of blood T cell repertoires in COVID-19. Study-wide background: Donors in the United States, Italy and Spain gave samples during acute or convalescent COVID-19. PBMCs, B-cell-depleted T cells, or T cells were the source of the cDNA or gDNA that made up the material.

Germline loops: CDR1 SNHLY, CDR2 FYNNEI. V was clipped by 5 bases and J by 0 bases, with 15 bases between them. The CDR3 contains 16 residues. In the authors' workflow: Scientists estimated how many nucleated cells there were by amplifying reference gene primers. Data came from immunoSEQ multiplex PCR; TCRdb stores just in-frame clones and leaves some out. V and J calls and clone size are those listed in that table; D and trimming were worked out from the DNA. The sample includes 500,000 to 600,000 clones, approximately 91% of them seen just once. This TCR was recovered from a woman in her fifties or sixties with COVID-19, enrolled during active disease. The rearrangement uses TRBV2 and TRBJ2-3; possible D gene TRBD1, 6 bases. What was sequenced was peripheral blood. The CDR3: CASSRSKDSSTDTQYF. The CDR3 region has the DNA TGTGCCAGCAGTCGTAGTAAGGACAGCAGCACAGATACGCAGTATTTT.